Following are 3 T cell receptor beta chains from one sample sequenced in a study of blood T cell repertoires in COVID-19. TCRdb keeps only in-frame clones here, not all; method: immunoSEQ multiplex PCR. The sample includes about 120,000 clones, 65% to 90% of them seen just once. Specimen: peripheral blood. All receptors come from a man older than 75 with acute or convalescent COVID-19.

V and J are TRBV6-5 and TRBJ1-5, with D unclear. V was cut by 3 bases and J by 4 bases, with 10 bases left in between. The germline gives CDR1 MNHEY, CDR2 SVGAGI. The CDR3 is 14 amino acids. The CDR3 here is CASSYTGNNQPQHF. CDR3 coding DNA: TGTGCCAGCAGTTATACGGGGAATAATCAGCCCCAGCATTTT.

The gene calls are TRBV10-3 and TRBJ2-5; 14 bases are shared with TRBD2. With 0 bases clipped from V and 7 bases from J, the junction kept 4 bases outside the gene matches. The CDR3 spans 16 residues. Germline V gives CDR1 ENHRY, CDR2 SYGVKD. The CDR3 reads CAISESGTSGRGTQYF. Written as DNA, the CDR3 is TGTGCCATCAGTGAGTCAGGGACTAGCGGGAGAGGGACCCAGTACTTC.

The V gene is TRBV3-1 (or the pseudogene TRBV3-2), the J gene TRBJ1-6, with 7 nucleotides matching TRBD1. This CDR3 region has 15 residues. Germline CDR1 is LGHDT and CDR2 is YNNKEL (reference sequence). Trimming cost V 3 bases and J 5 bases; bases outside gene matches: 4. CDR3 coding DNA: TGTGCCAGCAGCCAGGGACAGATTGATAATTCACCCCTCCACTTT. This translates into CASSQGQIDNSPLHF.